This T cell receptor (beta chain) derives from a study of shared clonotypes between healthy human individuals. Whole-study context: There were three CD4 naive, three CD4 memory, two CD8 naive and one CD8 memory plates per donor. Whole-study results and caveats: What naive subsets generally showed was a larger estimated richness than memory subsets showed. Sampling used blood alone; tissue repertoires probably differ.

Repertoires were generated with immunoSEQ multiplex PCR, while TCRdb's copy carries only in-frame clones and drops some. Altogether 2.3 million or so clones are present, 85% to 95% being singletons, with the ten largest covering 0.39%. Germline values: CDR1 SGHAT, CDR2 FQNNGV. The CDR3 runs 14 residues. V lost 4 bases and J 4 bases, leaving 13 bases between the germline ends. Points on this clone: Its antigen is unidentified.

Donors, without exception, were Caucasian adults residing in Nashville, Tennessee. V usage is TRBV11-2 and J usage is TRBJ2-5; tentatively, D is TRBD2 (6 bases). The receptor's source is a man aged 18-30 years in good health. Some clones in this sample may be carry-over from other donors' samples. Sequenced sample: naive CD4+ T cells from PBMCs. Subset reported: CD45RA+ positively selected. CDR3 residues: CASSSPSVGETQYF. CDR3 coding DNA: TGTGCCAGCAGCTCACCTAGCGTTGGAGAGACCCAGTACTTC.